Presented here are 30 T cell receptor beta chains from one specimen sequenced in a study of blood T cell repertoires in COVID-19. This table comes from immunoSEQ multiplex PCR, and its TCRdb copy is limited to in-frame clones, with some not included. Of more than 300,000 clones in the sample, nearly 90% were seen once. Sequencing was performed on PBMCs or T cells enriched from blood (not recorded which). The source of these receptors is a woman aged 25 to 39 who had recovered from COVID-19.

The rearrangement links TRBV18 to TRBJ1-2, with TRBD1 identical over 8 bases. Germline V gene data show CDR1 as KGHSH and CDR2 as LQKENI. J lost 6 bases, V lost 6 bases, and 12 bases had no gene match. The CDR3 runs 15 residues. This CDR3 reads CASSRTGQGVDGYTF. The DNA of the CDR3 is TGTGCCAGCTCCCGCACAGGACAGGGTGTTGATGGCTACACCTTC.

The V gene is TRBV5-6, the J gene TRBJ1-2; D unresolved. V lost 1 base and J lost 4, with 2 bases in between. Germline V lookup: CDR1 SGHDT, CDR2 YYEEEE. The CDR3 consists of 11 residues. Here the CDR3 reads CASSLLYGYTF. The CDR3, as DNA: TGTGCCAGCAGCTTGCTCTATGGCTACACCTTC.

The V gene is TRBV19, the J gene TRBJ1-4, with 10 bases aligning to TRBD1. The CDR3 spans 18 residues. In germline, CDR1 is LNHDA, CDR2 SQIVND (reference sequence). V lost 2 bases, J lost 0 bases, and 6 bases stayed unmatched. The CDR3 coding sequence is TGTGCCAGTAGTATAACGGGACAGGGGCCAACAACTAATGAAAAACTGTTTTTT. This encodes CASSITGQGPTTNEKLFF. Complete variable domain (other parts from reference TRBV19 and TRBJ1-4): DGGITQSPKYLFRKEGQNVTLSCEQNLNHDAMYWYRQDPGQGLRLIYYSQIVNDFQKGDIAEGYSVSREKKESFPLTVTSAQKNPTAFYLCASSITGQGPTTNEKLFFGSGTQLSVL.

The genes are TRBV18 and TRBJ1-4, with D tentatively TRBD1 (6 bases). V lost 2 bases and J 13 bases, leaving 14 bases between the germline ends. This CDR3 spans 13 amino acids. The germline gives CDR1 KGHSH, CDR2 LQKENI. The CDR3 DNA reads TGTGCCAGCTCACCAGGGGGCCCCGAGGTACTGTTTTTT. This translates into CASSPGGPEVLFF.

This chain uses TRBV27 with TRBJ1-1, with a possible D match to TRBD1 (6 bases). There are 15 residues in the CDR3. V was shortened by 9 bases and J by 1 base, with 18 bases between the two germline ends. CDR1 is MNHEY and CDR2 is SMNVEV in the germline V gene (reference sequence). CDR3 coding DNA: TGTGCCAGATCGAACAGGGCCGTCGGGAACACTGAAGCTTTCTTT. Protein product: CARSNRAVGNTEAFF.

The V gene is TRBV6-5, the J gene TRBJ2-7, with D unclear. V shed 2 bases and J shed 2 bases, with 7 bases lying between them. The CDR3 extends over 13 amino acids. CDR1 and CDR2 (germline): MNHEY, SVGAGI. The CDR3 loop reads CASSYISAYEQYF. The CDR3 nucleotides read TGTGCCAGCAGTTACATATCAGCCTACGAGCAGTACTTC.

The V call is TRBV28, the J call TRBJ2-7; the match to TRBD2 covers 7 bases. The CDR3 has 16 residues. V was pared by 6 bases and J by 2 bases, with 13 bases of the junction left unmatched. Germline CDR1 reads MDHEN; CDR2 reads SYDVKM. The CDR3 region has the DNA TGTGCCAGCAGCTATTGGTCTCTAGCGGACGCCTACGAGCAGTACTTC. Residues: CASSYWSLADAYEQYF.

This chain connects TRBV25-1 to TRBJ2-7; 9 bases are shared with TRBD1. From germline, CDR1 is MGHDK and CDR2 SYGVNS. CDR3 length equals 14 residues. J was trimmed by 3 bases and V by 6 bases; bases with no gene match: 6. CDR3 in DNA: TGTGCCAGCAGCCCGGGACAGGGCTACTACGAGCAGTACTTC. Its protein is CASSPGQGYYEQYF.

This clone has only a few counts. The V call is TRBV6-5, the J call TRBJ1-3; no reliable D call. The germline gives CDR1 MNHEY, CDR2 SVGAGI. Trimming shortened V by 7 bases and J by 8 bases, and 15 bases separated the two germline ends. The length of the CDR3 is 13 residues. In DNA, the CDR3 is TGTGCCAGCATGGGCTCTACCCAGGACACCATATATTTT. Residues: CASMGSTQDTIYF.

The chain carries TRBV10-3 and TRBJ1-2; no clear D. The CDR3 covers 12 residues. Germline-derived CDR1 and CDR2 are ENHRY and SYGVKD. Trimming took off 0 bases at V and 8 bases at J, with 7 bases between the two ends. The CDR3 here is CAISESREGYTF. CDR3 DNA: TGTGCCATCAGTGAGTCACGGGAGGGCTACACCTTC.

The chain carries TRBV24-1 and TRBJ2-5, with 8 bases identical to TRBD2. CDR3 length equals 15 residues. Germline CDR1 KGHDR, CDR2 SFDVKD. V shed 2 bases, J shed 4 bases, and the junction held 5 bases outside the gene matches. This chain's CDR3 is CATSDWAGGRETQYF. CDR3 coding DNA: TGTGCCACCAGTGATTGGGCGGGGGGCCGAGAGACCCAGTACTTC.

The chain uses TRBV23-1 and TRBJ2-5; possibly TRBD1 for D (6 bases). TRBV23-1 is annotated as an ORF whose role is uncertain. The CDR3 loop spans 15 amino acids. The V and J ends lost 1 base and 5 bases respectively, with 14 bases between them. For the CDR3, the DNA is TGCGCCAGCAGTCAATATCAGGGGACAATGGAGACCCAGTACTTC. It translates to CASSQYQGTMETQYF.

The chain combines TRBV5-5 with TRBJ2-7; 9 bases fit TRBD2. This CDR3 contains 16 residues. J lost 4 bases, V lost 1 base, and 9 bases had no gene match. From germline, CDR1 is SGHKS and CDR2 YYEKEE (reference sequence). The DNA of the CDR3 is TGTGCCAGCAGCTTGTTGCCTAGCGGGGTCGGTTACGAGCAGTACTTC. It is translated as CASSLLPSGVGYEQYF.

V is TRBV15 and J is TRBJ1-5; 7 bases agree with TRBD1. Germline lookup yields CDR1 LNHNV and CDR2 YYDKDF (reference sequence). This CDR3 spans 14 amino acids. With V trimmed by 4 bases and J by 4 bases, 4 bases remained unmatched. The CDR3 DNA sequence: TGTGCCACCAGCAAAGGGGGCCGTAATCAGCCCCAGCATTTT. This gives the protein CATSKGGRNQPQHF.

The rearrangement links TRBV5-1 to TRBJ2-1; 10 bases map to TRBD2. With V trimmed by 3 bases and J by 7 bases, 10 bases remained unmatched. The CDR3 totals 16 residues. CDR1 SGHRS and CDR2 YFSETQ come from the germline V gene. The CDR3 nucleotides are TGCGCCAGCAGCTCCGACCCCCAGCGGGAGGGAAATGAGCAGTTCTTC. Amino acid sequence: CASSSDPQREGNEQFF. The complete variable domain, with remaining parts taken from reference TRBV5-1 and TRBJ2-1, reads KAGVTQTPRYLIKTRGQQVTLSCSPISGHRSVSWYQQTPGQGLQFLFEYFSETQRNKGNFPGRFSGRQFSNSRSEMNVSTLELGDSALYLCASSSDPQREGNEQFFGPGTRLTVL.

CDR3 in DNA: TGCGCCAGCAGCGCCTCTCAACCTGGCGGCTACACCTTC. This codes for CASSASQPGGYTF. The rearrangement links TRBV10-2 to TRBJ1-2; D unresolved. This CDR3 comprises 13 residues. Germline-derived CDR1 and CDR2 are WSHSY and SAAADI. V dropped 6 bases and J dropped 8 bases, with 16 bases sitting between them.

V usage is TRBV6-6 and J usage is TRBJ1-2; 8 bases align to TRBD1. The trim removed 5 bases at V and 8 bases at J, leaving 13 bases unmatched. This CDR3 is 15 amino acids long. Germline V gives CDR1 MNHNY, CDR2 SVGAGI (reference sequence). The CDR3 nucleotides are TGTGCCAGCAGTGTCCCTGACAGGGGATCGGCCGGCTACACCTTC. This sequence encodes CASSVPDRGSAGYTF.

The chain carries TRBV29-1 and TRBJ2-7; D perhaps matches TRBD2 (5 bases). The V and J ends lost 3 bases and 2 bases respectively, with 14 bases between them. CDR3 length equals 14 residues. Looked up from germline, CDR1 is SQVTM and CDR2 is ANQGSEA. The CDR3 sequence is CSVDRRGSAYEQYF. The CDR3 coding sequence is TGCAGCGTTGACCGGAGAGGGAGCGCCTACGAGCAGTACTTC.

V gene TRBV27 combines with J gene TRBJ1-1, with D possibly matching TRBD1 (6 bases). The CDR3 runs to 16 residues. Trimming removed 5 bases at V and 5 bases at J, with 21 bases between. Germline-derived CDR1 and CDR2 are MNHEY and SMNVEV (reference sequence). The CDR3 spells CASSIIQGPRGTEAFF. The CDR3 nucleotides read TGTGCCAGCAGTATAATACAGGGTCCCAGAGGAACTGAAGCTTTCTTT.

The V gene is TRBV28, the J gene TRBJ1-2, with 10 nucleotides matching TRBD1. The CDR3 covers 16 residues. Germline V gene lookup returns CDR1 MDHEN and CDR2 SYDVKM. With V trimmed by 4 bases and J by 3 bases, 8 bases remained unmatched. CDR3 coding DNA: TGTGCCAGCAGTTCCGGGACAGGGGCTAGGTACTATGGCTACACCTTC. Translation gives CASSSGTGARYYGYTF.

This rearrangement joins TRBV7-9 to TRBJ2-7; D may be TRBD1 (6 bases). CDR3 length: 15 residues. CDR1 and CDR2 (germline): SEHNR, FQNEAQ (reference sequence). Trimming took off 5 bases at V and 6 bases at J, with 20 bases between the two ends. The CDR3: CASSPRTVVSPEQYF. The CDR3 DNA reads TGTGCCAGCAGCCCCCGGACAGTCGTTTCTCCCGAGCAGTACTTC.

The chain combines TRBV5-1 with TRBJ2-1, with TRBD1 matching 8 bases. The CDR3 has 14 amino acids. Trimming removed 8 bases from V and 6 bases from J; junction bases left unmatched: 10. Germline V gene sequence: CDR1 SGHRS, CDR2 YFSETQ. CDR3 sequence (DNA): TGCGCCAGTTCCAGGGGGCAGGCGGGCAATGAGCAGTTCTTC. It specifies CASSRGQAGNEQFF.

The J gene is TRBJ1-1, the V gene TRBV28; perhaps TRBD1 as D (5 bases). Germline-derived CDR1 and CDR2 are MDHEN and SYDVKM. V was shortened by 5 bases and J by 8 bases, with 18 bases between the two germline ends. The CDR3 has 14 amino acids. The CDR3 loop reads CASSAGYPGIEAFF. CDR3 sequence (DNA): TGTGCCAGCAGTGCGGGGTACCCAGGGATAGAAGCTTTCTTT.

The gene calls are TRBV2 and TRBJ1-5; 10 bases line up with TRBD1. Germline V lookup: CDR1 SNHLY, CDR2 FYNNEI. V lost 4 bases and J lost 2; bases outside the gene matches: 20. This CDR3 contains 21 residues. CDR3 sequence (DNA): TGTGCCAGCAGTGGTAGGAAGCAGGGACAGGGGAATGACTGGGGCAATCAGCCCCAGCATTTT. This sequence encodes CASSGRKQGQGNDWGNQPQHF. The whole variable domain, remainder taken from reference TRBV2 and TRBJ1-5, is EPEVTQTPSHQVTQMGQEVILRCVPISNHLYFYWYRQILGQKVEFLVSFYNNEISEKSEIFDDQFSVERPDGSNFTLKIRSTKLEDSAMYFCASSGRKQGQGNDWGNQPQHFGDGTRLSIL.

The chain combines TRBV6-5 with TRBJ1-1; 8 bases agree with TRBD1. This CDR3 spans 16 amino acids. From germline, CDR1 is MNHEY and CDR2 SVGAGI. The V and J ends lost 2 bases and 4 bases, in that order; junction bases with no gene match: 9. CDR3 in amino acids: CASSYPQGDRGTEAFF. The CDR3 coding sequence is TGTGCCAGCAGTTACCCACAGGGGGACAGAGGCACTGAAGCTTTCTTT.

J is TRBJ2-7 and V is TRBV7-2, with 12 nucleotides matching TRBD2. V was clipped by 5 bases and J by 1 base; unmatched bases: 6. This CDR3 comprises 16 residues. Germline V gene data show CDR1 as SGHTA and CDR2 as FQGNSA. This CDR3 reads CASSPDLAGGSYEQYF. The CDR3 nucleotides are TGTGCCAGCAGCCCAGATCTAGCGGGAGGGTCCTACGAGCAGTACTTC.

The rearrangement uses TRBV10-3 and TRBJ2-7; TRBD1 aligns across 8 bases. The CDR3 is made up of 13 amino acids. In germline, CDR1 is ENHRY, CDR2 SYGVKD. The V gene end was trimmed by 2 bases and the J gene end by 7 bases; junction bases not matched to a gene: 4. Here the CDR3 DNA reads TGTGCCATCAGTGAGGGACAGGGTCAGGAGCAGTACTTC. This gives the protein CAISEGQGQEQYF.

This clone was detected a few times. V and J are TRBV25-1 and TRBJ2-5; 9 nucleotides align to TRBD2. V was pared by 6 bases and J by 0 bases, with 8 bases of the junction left unmatched. The CDR3 spans 16 residues. Germline V gene lookup returns CDR1 MGHDK and CDR2 SYGVNS. CDR3 bases: TGTGCCAGCAGCGATTTAATAGCGGGAGACCAAGAGACCCAGTACTTC. This encodes CASSDLIAGDQETQYF.

The chain uses TRBV15 and TRBJ2-7; D gene uncertain. Germline V gene lookup returns CDR1 LNHNV and CDR2 YYDKDF (reference sequence). Trimming shortened V by 1 base and J by 1 base, and 8 bases separated the two germline ends. The CDR3 spans 14 residues. CDR3 protein: CATSRGVSSYEQYF. The CDR3 coding sequence is TGTGCCACCAGCAGAGGTGTTAGTTCCTACGAGCAGTACTTC.

V gene TRBV5-1 combines with J gene TRBJ1-1; the D is unclear. The CDR3 consists of 11 residues. Trimming stripped 2 bases from V and 9 bases from J, with 8 bases between. Germline CDR1 SGHRS, CDR2 YFSETQ. As DNA, the CDR3 is TGCGCCAGCAGCTTTCCGGGGAAAGCTTTCTTT. Amino acid sequence: CASSFPGKAFF.